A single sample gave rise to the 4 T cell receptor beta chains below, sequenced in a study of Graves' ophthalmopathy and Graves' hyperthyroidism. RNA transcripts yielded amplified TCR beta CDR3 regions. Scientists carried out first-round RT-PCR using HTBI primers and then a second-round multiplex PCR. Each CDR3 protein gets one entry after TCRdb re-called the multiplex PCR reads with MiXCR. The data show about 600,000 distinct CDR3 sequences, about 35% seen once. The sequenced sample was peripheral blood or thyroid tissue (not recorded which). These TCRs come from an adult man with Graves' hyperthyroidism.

CDR3 DNA sequence: TGTGCCAGTAGTATAGATCGATTCGGGGAGCTGTTTTTT. As protein: CASSIDRFGELFF. The V and J genes are TRBV19 and TRBJ2-2; D uncertain. The V gene's germline CDR1 is LNHDA and CDR2 SQIVND (reference sequence). The CDR3 runs to 13 residues. With 0 bases removed from V and 7 bases from J, the gap between germline ends came to 6 bases. The variable domain in full, completed from reference TRBV19 and TRBJ2-2, reads DGGITQSPKYLFRKEGQNVTLSCEQNLNHDAMYWYRQDPGQGLRLIYYSQIVNDFQKGDIAEGYSVSREKKESFPLTVTSAQKNPTAFYLCASSIDRFGELFFGEGSRLTVL.

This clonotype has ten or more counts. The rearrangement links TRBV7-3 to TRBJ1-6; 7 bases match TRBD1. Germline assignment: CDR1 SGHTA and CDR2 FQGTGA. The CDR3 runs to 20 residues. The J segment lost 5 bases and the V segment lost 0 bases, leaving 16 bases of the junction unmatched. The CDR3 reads CASSLTLPKTGPDNNSPLHF. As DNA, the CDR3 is TGTGCCAGCAGCTTAACACTCCCGAAGACAGGGCCCGACAATAATTCACCCCTCCACTTT.

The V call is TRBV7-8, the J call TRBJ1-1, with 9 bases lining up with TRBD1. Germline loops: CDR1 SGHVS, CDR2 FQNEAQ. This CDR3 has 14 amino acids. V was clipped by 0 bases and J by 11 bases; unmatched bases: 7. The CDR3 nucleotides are TGTGCCAGCAGCTTAGCGTCGTACAGGGGGCAGGCTTTCTTT. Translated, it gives CASSLASYRGQAFF.

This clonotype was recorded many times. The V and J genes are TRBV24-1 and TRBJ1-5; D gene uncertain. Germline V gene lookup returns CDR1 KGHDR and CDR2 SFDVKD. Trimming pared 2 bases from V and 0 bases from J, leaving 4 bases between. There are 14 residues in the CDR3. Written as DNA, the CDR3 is TGTGCCACCAGTGATTACAGTAGCAATCAGCCCCAGCATTTT. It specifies CATSDYSSNQPQHF.